The T cell receptor beta chain under discussion was sequenced for a study of CD8 T cells in ankylosing spondylitis. This clonotype was detected only a few times. Its antigen is not identified. TCRdb used MiXCR to reprocess the 5' RACE reads, holding one entry per CDR3 protein. The sample shows more than 650,000 distinct CDR3 sequences, about an eighth of them seen only once. Broader study findings: Past studies reported some motif variants in reactive arthritis synovial fluid and blood. Ankylosing spondylitis blood appeared to carry a characteristic TCR beta motif of roughly eight highly homologous variants.

V was cut by 6 bases and J by 3 bases, with 11 bases left in between. The germline CDR1 and CDR2 sequences are KGHSH and LQKENI. The length of the CDR3 is 13 residues. The chain is built from TRBV18 and TRBJ1-1, with D unclear. Sequencing used blood, either unsorted or a sorted T cell fraction (not recorded which). The receptor's source is a male donor with ankylosing spondylitis. CDR3 in DNA: TGTGCCAGCTCGTTGAGGTTTGACACTGAAGCTTTCTTT. Encoded protein: CASSLRFDTEAFF.